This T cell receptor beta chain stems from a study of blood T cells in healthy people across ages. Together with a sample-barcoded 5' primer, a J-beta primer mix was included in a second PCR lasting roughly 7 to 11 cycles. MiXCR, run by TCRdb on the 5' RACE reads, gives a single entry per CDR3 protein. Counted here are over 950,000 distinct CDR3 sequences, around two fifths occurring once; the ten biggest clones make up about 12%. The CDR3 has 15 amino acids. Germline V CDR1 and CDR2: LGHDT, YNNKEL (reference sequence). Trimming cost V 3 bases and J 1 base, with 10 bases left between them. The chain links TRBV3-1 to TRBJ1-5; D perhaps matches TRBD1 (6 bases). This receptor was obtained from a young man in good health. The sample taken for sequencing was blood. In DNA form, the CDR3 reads TGTGCCAGCAGCCAGCAGGGGACGAGCAATCAGCCCCAGCATTTT. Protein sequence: CASSQQGTSNQPQHF. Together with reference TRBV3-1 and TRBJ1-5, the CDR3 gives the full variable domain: DTAVSQTPKYLVTQMGNDKSIKCEQNLGHDTMYWYKQDSKKFLKIMFSYNNKELIINETVPNRFSPKSPDKAHLNLHINSLELGDSAVYFCASSQQGTSNQPQHFGDGTRLSIL.